This T cell receptor (beta chain) was observed in a study of cytomegalovirus exposure and HLA in healthy donors. This clone was recorded only once. Its cognate antigen is unknown. Primers: 60 Vbeta forward and 13 Jbeta reverse. Sequencing used immunoSEQ multiplex PCR; TCRdb keeps in-frame clones, though not all of them. The repertoire holds about 110,000 clones, around 80% seen once, with around 3% in the top ten. V lost 7 bases to trimming and J lost 11 bases; unmatched junction nucleotides: 19. The CDR3 runs 15 residues. Germline V gene data show CDR1 as MNHEY and CDR2 as SVGAGI. Study-level findings and limits: HLA restriction was apparent for most CMV-associated TCR beta chains in a later analysis.

This sequence originates from a woman aged 60-70 years in good health and CMV-seropositive. The sequencing input was PBMCs. The chain joins TRBV6-5 to TRBJ1-1; 7 bases line up with TRBD1. CDR3 DNA: TGTGCCAGCATTCTAAGGACAGGATTTAAACTATCGGCTTTCTTT. Translating gives CASILRTGFKLSAFF.